Below, 14 T cell receptor beta chains from the same sample are listed, as sequenced in a study of T-cell reconstitution after alpha-beta-depleted transplantation in children. Construction of the TCRbeta library involved unique molecular identifiers. TCRdb ran MiXCR on the PCR reads and lists one entry per CDR3 protein. This sample has some 460,000 distinct CDR3 sequences, with 15% to 20% found just once. Source: PBMCs, mostly from graft donor cells, taken 360 days after TCRalphabeta/CD19-depleted stem cell transplant. Every receptor here comes from a boy under two years old who had a stem cell transplant for Wiskott-Aldrich syndrome, so the T cells may come from the graft donor.

This chain links TRBV12-3 or TRBV12-4 with TRBJ1-6, with D hard to call. The CDR3 consists of 16 residues. The ends were cut back, 3 bases at V and 0 bases at J, with 9 bases in the middle. CDR3 nucleotides: TGTGCCAGCAGTTTTAAGGGCTTCTCCTATAATTCACCCCTCCACTTT. Translating it yields CASSFKGFSYNSPLHF.

V is TRBV7-2 and J is TRBJ1-3; D ambiguous. CDR1 is SGHTA, CDR2 FQGNSA, per germline. Trimming removed 3 bases at V and 0 bases at J, with 9 bases between. CDR3 size: 15 residues. CDR3 coding DNA: TGTGCCAGCAGCTTCAACAGCGGCTCTGGAAACACCATATATTTT. It is translated as CASSFNSGSGNTIYF.

This clonotype was found a few times. The chain carries TRBV3-1 and TRBJ2-1; 10 bases line up with TRBD1. The germline gives CDR1 LGHDT, CDR2 YNNKEL (reference sequence). The CDR3 has 16 residues. The ends lost 5 bases at V and 4 bases at J; junction bases unmatched: 8. In DNA form, the CDR3 reads TGTGCCAGCAGCTCTACCGACAGGGGGCTTTACAATGAGCAGTTCTTC. Residues: CASSSTDRGLYNEQFF.

This clonotype was seen only a few times. V is TRBV15 and J is TRBJ2-7; D not certain. The V and J ends lost 0 bases and 4 bases respectively, with 16 bases between them. The V gene's germline CDR1 is LNHNV and CDR2 YYDKDF (reference sequence). This CDR3 has 16 residues. In nucleotides, the CDR3 is TGTGCCACCAGCAGAGATCTTAGGATTCCGCTTTACGAGCAGTACTTC. Translated, it gives CATSRDLRIPLYEQYF.

Turning to this clonotype: A clone one base away is much larger, so this may be a read error. The chain's CDR3 is CASTLGLAAYEQYF. DNA for the CDR3: TGTGCCAGCACCCTCGGACTAGCGGCCTACGAGCAGTACTTC. This chain links TRBV6-2 or TRBV6-3 with TRBJ2-7; 10 bases agree with TRBD2. This CDR3 has 14 amino acids. CDR1 MNHEY and CDR2 SVGEGT come from the germline V gene. Unmatched junction bases numbered 5, after V lost 7 bases and J lost 2 bases.

This sequence joins TRBV6-2 or TRBV6-3 and TRBJ2-1; TRBD2 matches at 9 bases. This CDR3 comprises 18 residues. Per germline, CDR1 MNHEY and CDR2 SVGEGT. Unmatched junction bases numbered 17, after V lost 4 bases and J lost 7 bases. CDR3 loop: CASSSPRTGPGLANEQFF. The DNA of the CDR3 is TGTGCCAGCAGTTCACCTCGGACCGGTCCGGGACTAGCTAATGAGCAGTTCTTC.

The chain couples TRBV4-3 to TRBJ2-1; tentatively, D is TRBD1 or TRBD2 (5 bases each). Germline V gives CDR1 LGHNA, CDR2 YSLEER. The CDR3 extends over 17 amino acids. Trimming cost V 0 bases and J 9 bases, with 21 bases left between them. The CDR3 sequence is CASSQDRTGTWGIEQFF. The CDR3 nucleotides read TGCGCCAGCAGCCAAGATAGGACCGGGACGTGGGGAATTGAGCAGTTCTTC.

V gene TRBV5-1 combines with J gene TRBJ2-4, with TRBD2 matching over 14 bases. The germline V gene has CDR1 SGHRS and CDR2 YFSETQ. The CDR3 is 17 amino acids. J gave up 8 bases and V 4 bases, and 11 bases lay outside the gene matches. CDR3 DNA sequence: TGCGCCAGCAGCCTCGCACCGGGACTAGCGGGAGATTACATTCAGTACTTC. As protein: CASSLAPGLAGDYIQYF.

The V gene is TRBV7-9, the J gene TRBJ2-5; D might be TRBD2 (5 bases). The germline CDR1 and CDR2 sequences are SEHNR and FQNEAQ (reference sequence). The ends were cut back, 5 bases at V and 4 bases at J, with 17 bases in the middle. CDR3 length: 15 amino acids. CDR3 sequence reads: CASSPTQRGRETQYF. The CDR3 DNA sequence: TGTGCCAGCAGCCCTACTCAACGAGGGCGAGAGACCCAGTACTTC.

The sample holds a few counts of this clonotype. The chain links TRBV20-1 to TRBJ2-7; 14 bases are a match to TRBD2. V dropped 5 bases and J dropped 3; count of bases not matched to a gene: 18. This CDR3 has 19 amino acids. Germline V gene data show CDR1 as DFQATT and CDR2 as SNEGSKA (reference sequence). This CDR3 reads CSAYKPLAGLAGASYEQYF. CDR3 DNA sequence: TGCAGTGCTTATAAACCTCTCGCGGGACTAGCGGGAGCCAGCTACGAGCAGTACTTC.

The chain combines TRBV28 with TRBJ1-5; D not resolved. Trimming took 6 bases from V and 3 from J, leaving 12 bases between them. The length of the CDR3 is 14 residues. The germline V gene encodes CDR1 MDHEN and CDR2 SYDVKM. The CDR3 here is CASSLLSHNQPQHF. The CDR3 DNA is TGTGCCAGCAGCCTTTTAAGTCACAATCAGCCCCAGCATTTT.

This clonotype was observed a handful of times. The CDR3 coding sequence is TGCGCCAGCAGTGGAGGACGACGTAGCGGGATCATTTCCTACGAGCAGTACTTC. It specifies CASSGGRRSGIISYEQYF. The rearrangement joins TRBV10-2 to TRBJ2-7; 8 positions agree with TRBD2. Germline CDR1 WSHSY, CDR2 SAAADI. This CDR3 comprises 18 residues. J was trimmed by 1 base and V by 4 bases; bases with no gene match: 15.

The chain links TRBV2 to TRBJ2-1, with 8 positions matching TRBD2. Germline CDR1 reads SNHLY; CDR2 reads FYNNEI. With 4 bases clipped from V and 3 bases from J, the junction kept 2 bases outside the gene matches. The CDR3 has 14 amino acids. The DNA of the CDR3 is TGTGCCAGCAGTGGACTAGCGATCTACAATGAGCAGTTCTTC. Amino acids: CASSGLAIYNEQFF.

The rearrangement links TRBV20-1 to TRBJ2-1, with D tentatively TRBD2 (6 bases). The CDR3 covers 14 residues. The V end lost 1 base, the J end lost 8 bases, and 15 bases lay between the germline ends. Per germline, CDR1 DFQATT and CDR2 SNEGSKA (reference sequence). In DNA form, the CDR3 reads TGCAGTGCTAGAGTGATCTTCCCGGGGGATGAGCAGTTCTTC. Residues: CSARVIFPGDEQFF.